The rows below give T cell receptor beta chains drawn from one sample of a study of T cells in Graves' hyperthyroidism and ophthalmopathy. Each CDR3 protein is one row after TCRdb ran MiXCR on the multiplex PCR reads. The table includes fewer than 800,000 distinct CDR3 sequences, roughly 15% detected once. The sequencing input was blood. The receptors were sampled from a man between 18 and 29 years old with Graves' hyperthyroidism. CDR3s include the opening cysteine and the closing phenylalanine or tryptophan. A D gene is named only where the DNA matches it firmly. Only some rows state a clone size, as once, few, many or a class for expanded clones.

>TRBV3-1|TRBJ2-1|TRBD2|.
CASSQDRWSSGRYNEQFF
TGTGCCAGCAGCCAAGATAGGTGGTCTAGCGGGCGTTACAATGAGCAGTTCTTC
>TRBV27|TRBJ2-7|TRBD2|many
CASSLWLAGVHEQYF
TGTGCCAGCAGTTTATGGCTAGCGGGAGTACACGAGCAGTACTTC
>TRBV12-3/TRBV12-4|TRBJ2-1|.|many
CASSSSGSYNEQFF
TGTGCCAGCAGCTCCAGTGGATCCTACAATGAGCAGTTCTTC
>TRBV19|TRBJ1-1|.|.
CASSGSLRSPRPGQRNTEAFF
TGTGCCAGTAGTGGCTCCCTTAGATCCCCGAGACCGGGACAAAGGAACACTGAAGCTTTCTTT
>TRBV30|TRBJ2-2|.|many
CAWRGGRKAGELFF
TGTGCCTGGAGGGGTGGGCGCAAGGCCGGGGAGCTGTTTTTT
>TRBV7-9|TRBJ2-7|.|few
CASSSGPNYEQYF
TGTGCCAGCAGCTCGGGACCGAACTACGAGCAGTACTTC
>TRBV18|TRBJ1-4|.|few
CASSPPSSNEKLFF
TGTGCCAGCTCACCGCCGAGCTCTAATGAAAAACTGTTTTTT
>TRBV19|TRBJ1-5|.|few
CASSPRPEVGNQPQHF
TGTGCCAGTAGTCCTAGGCCGGAGGTAGGGAATCAGCCCCAGCATTTT
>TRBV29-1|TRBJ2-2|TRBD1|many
CSVDATGGWGELFF
TGCAGCGTTGATGCCACAGGGGGCTGGGGGGAGCTGTTTTTT
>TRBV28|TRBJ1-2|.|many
CASRPPGAQGYGYTF
TGTGCCAGCAGACCTCCAGGGGCTCAGGGCTATGGCTACACCTTC
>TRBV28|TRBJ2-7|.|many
CASRLLGLSYEQYF
TGTGCCAGCAGACTCTTAGGGCTTTCCTACGAGCAGTACTTC
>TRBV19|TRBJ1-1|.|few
CAVGTEAFF
TGTGCTGTCGGCACTGAAGCTTTCTTT
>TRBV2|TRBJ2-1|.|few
CASSGGSVLSEQFF
TGTGCCAGCAGTGGTGGTAGCGTGTTGAGTGAGCAGTTCTTC
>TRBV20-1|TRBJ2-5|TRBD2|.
CSARSSGRGTQYF
TGCAGTGCTAGGTCTAGCGGACGGGGGACCCAGTACTTC
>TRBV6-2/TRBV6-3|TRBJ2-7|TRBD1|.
CATRRGQGVFEQYF
TGTGCCACCAGAAGAGGACAGGGGGTTTTCGAGCAGTACTTC
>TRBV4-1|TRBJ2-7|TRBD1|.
CASSQVGQGEQYF
TGCGCCAGCAGCCAAGTGGGACAGGGAGAGCAGTACTTC
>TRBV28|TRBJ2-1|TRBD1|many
CASSFLSGQGDNEQFF
TGTGCCAGCAGTTTCCTATCGGGACAGGGGGACAATGAGCAGTTCTTC